This is a list of T cell receptor beta chains from one sample in a study of tumor and adjacent non-tumor tissue in lung cancer. TCRdb ran MiXCR on the multiplex PCR reads and lists one entry per CDR3 protein. The data contain 100,000 or so distinct CDR3 sequences, around three fifths of them singletons. Sequencing input: distant non-tumor lung tissue. Source of these receptors: a young man with non-small cell lung cancer. CDR3s include the opening cysteine and the closing phenylalanine or tryptophan. The D gene is left open where the match is weak. Rows give clone size only sometimes, using once, few, many, or a class for an expanded clone.

j_call clone_size d_call v_call cdr3_aa cdr3_nt
TRBJ2-1 NA NA TRBV6-2/TRBV6-3 CASSYSGYNEQFF TGTGCCAGCAGTTACTCGGGCTACAATGAGCAGTTCTTC
TRBJ2-5 many TRBD2 TRBV13 CASSFSGRARQETQYF TGTGCCAGCAGCTTCAGCGGGAGGGCCAGACAAGAGACCCAGTACTTC
TRBJ2-1 many TRBD2 TRBV20-1 CSARDPGTSGNEQFF TGCAGTGCTAGAGACCCCGGGACTAGCGGTAATGAGCAGTTCTTC
TRBJ2-7 few NA TRBV5-1 CASRVDPQGRTYEQYF TGCGCCAGCAGGGTCGACCCACAGGGTAGGACGTACGAGCAGTACTTC
TRBJ2-3 NA TRBD2 TRBV11-2 CISSSPAGGVGPTDTQYF TGTATCAGCAGCTCCCCGGCGGGGGGAGTGGGGCCCACAGATACGCAGTATTTT
TRBJ2-4 many NA TRBV20-1 CSGRGAGAKNIQYF TGCAGTGGCAGAGGGGCGGGAGCCAAAAACATTCAGTACTTC
TRBJ2-5 NA NA TRBV11-2 CASTIIVGVGETQYF TGTGCCAGCACTATAATAGTGGGAGTGGGGGAGACCCAGTACTTC
TRBJ2-1 many TRBD2 TRBV29-1 CSVYRTSGEQFF TGCAGCGTCTACCGGACTAGCGGGGAGCAGTTCTTC
TRBJ1-1 once NA TRBV11-2 CTSSFRGAVNTEAFF TGTACCAGCAGCTTCAGGGGAGCGGTGAACACTGAAGCTTTCTTT
TRBJ2-5 many NA TRBV29-1 CSASPTAQETQYF TGCAGCGCAAGCCCGACAGCCCAAGAGACCCAGTACTTC
TRBJ2-5 many NA TRBV10-3 CAISESNYPRETQYF TGTGCCATCAGTGAGTCGAACTACCCCCGGGAGACCCAGTACTTC
TRBJ1-2 NA NA TRBV4-3 CASSQDRGLLYGYTF TGCGCCAGCAGCCAAGATAGGGGTCTTCTCTATGGCTACACCTTC
TRBJ1-6 NA NA TRBV20-1 CSARTRGSPLHF TGCAGTGCCCGAACAAGGGGTTCACCCCTCCACTTT
TRBJ1-6 NA NA TRBV20-1 CSARDQSRGYSPLHF TGCAGTGCTAGAGATCAGAGTCGAGGTTATTCACCCCTCCACTTT
TRBJ2-5 NA TRBD1 TRBV7-9 CAIDRVMYQETHYF TGTGCCATTGACAGGGTCATGTACCAAGAGACCCACTACTTC
TRBJ2-7 few TRBD2 TRBV11-2 CASGTPGTRYHEQYF TGTGCCAGTGGCACCCCCGGGACTAGGTATCACGAGCAGTACTTC